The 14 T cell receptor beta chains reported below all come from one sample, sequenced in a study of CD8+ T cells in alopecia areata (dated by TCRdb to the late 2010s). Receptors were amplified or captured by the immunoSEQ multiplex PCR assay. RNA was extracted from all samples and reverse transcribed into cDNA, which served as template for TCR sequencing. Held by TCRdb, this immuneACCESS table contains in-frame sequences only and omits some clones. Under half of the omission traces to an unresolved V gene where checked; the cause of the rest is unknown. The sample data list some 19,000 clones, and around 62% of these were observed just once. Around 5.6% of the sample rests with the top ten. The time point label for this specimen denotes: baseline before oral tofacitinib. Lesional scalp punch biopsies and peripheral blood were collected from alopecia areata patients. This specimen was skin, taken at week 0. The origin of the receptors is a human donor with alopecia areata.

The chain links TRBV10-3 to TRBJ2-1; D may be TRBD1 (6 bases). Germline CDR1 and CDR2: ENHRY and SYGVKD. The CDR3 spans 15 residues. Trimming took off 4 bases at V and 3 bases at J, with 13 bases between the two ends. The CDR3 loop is CAISGARTVYNEQFF. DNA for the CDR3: TGTGCCATCAGTGGAGCCAGGACAGTCTACAATGAGCAGTTCTTC.

The CDR3 loop reads CASSVGLAGTQYF. DNA for the CDR3: TGTGCCAGCAGCGTAGGATTAGCCGGGACCCAGTACTTC. The rearrangement uses TRBV9 and TRBJ2-5; D not resolved. CDR1 SGDLS and CDR2 YYNGEE come from the germline V gene. This CDR3 comprises 13 residues. The V end lost 0 bases, the J end lost 7 bases, and 10 bases lay between the germline ends.

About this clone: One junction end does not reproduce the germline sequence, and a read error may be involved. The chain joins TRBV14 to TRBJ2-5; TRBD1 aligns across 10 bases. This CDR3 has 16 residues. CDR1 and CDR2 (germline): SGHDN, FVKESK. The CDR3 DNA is TGTGCCAGCAGCCATCGACAGGGGGCCGGGCAAGAGACCCTGTACTTC. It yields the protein CASSHRQGAGQETLYF. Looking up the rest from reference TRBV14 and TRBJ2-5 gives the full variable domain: EAGVTQFPSHSVIEKGQTVTLRCDPISGHDNLYWYRRVMGKEIKFLLHFVKESKQDESGMPNNRFLAERTGGTYSTLKVQPAELEDSGVYFCASSHRQGAGQETLYFGPGTRLLVL.

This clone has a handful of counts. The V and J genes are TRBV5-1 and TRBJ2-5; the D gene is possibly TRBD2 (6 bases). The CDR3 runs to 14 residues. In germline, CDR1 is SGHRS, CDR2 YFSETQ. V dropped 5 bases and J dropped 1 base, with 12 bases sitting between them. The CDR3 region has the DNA TGCGCCAGCAGAGAACGGGGGATCCAAGAGACCCAGTACTTC. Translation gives CASRERGIQETQYF.

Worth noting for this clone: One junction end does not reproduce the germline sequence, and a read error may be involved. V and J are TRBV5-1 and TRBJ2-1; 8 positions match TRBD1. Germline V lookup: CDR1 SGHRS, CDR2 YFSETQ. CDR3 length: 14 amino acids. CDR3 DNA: TGCGCCAGCAGCCAGGCAGGGGGCTACAGTGAGCAGTTCTTC. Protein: CASSQAGGYSEQFF.

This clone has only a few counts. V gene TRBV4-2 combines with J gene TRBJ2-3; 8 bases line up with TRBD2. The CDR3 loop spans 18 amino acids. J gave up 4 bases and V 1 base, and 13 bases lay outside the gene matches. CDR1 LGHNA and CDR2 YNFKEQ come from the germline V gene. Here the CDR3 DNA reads TGTGCCAGCAGCCAAGGATATTTGGAGACTAGCGTGGCAGATACGCAGTATTTT. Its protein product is CASSQGYLETSVADTQYF.

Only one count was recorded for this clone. This CDR3 reads CSAGQGNYGYTF. CDR3 DNA: TGCAGCGCCGGACAGGGGAACTATGGCTACACCTTC. The V and J genes are TRBV29-1 and TRBJ1-2, with 9 bases lining up with TRBD1. This CDR3 is 12 amino acids long. Germline-derived CDR1 and CDR2 are SQVTM and ANQGSEA. After removal of 7 bases from V and 2 bases from J, the junction contained 2 bases not matched to a gene.

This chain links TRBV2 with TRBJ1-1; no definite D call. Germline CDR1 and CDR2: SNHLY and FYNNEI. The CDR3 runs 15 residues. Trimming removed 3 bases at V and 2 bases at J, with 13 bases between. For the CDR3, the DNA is TGTGCCAGCAGTGATGGTGTGAAGCTAAACACTGAAGCTTTCTTT. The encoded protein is CASSDGVKLNTEAFF.

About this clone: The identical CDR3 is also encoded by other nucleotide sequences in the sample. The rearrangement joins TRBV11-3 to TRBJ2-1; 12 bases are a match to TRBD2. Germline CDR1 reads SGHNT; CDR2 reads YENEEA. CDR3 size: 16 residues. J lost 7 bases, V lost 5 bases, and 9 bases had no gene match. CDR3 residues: CASSQELAGGSNEQFF. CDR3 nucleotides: TGTGCCAGCAGCCAGGAACTAGCGGGGGGTTCAAATGAGCAGTTCTTC.

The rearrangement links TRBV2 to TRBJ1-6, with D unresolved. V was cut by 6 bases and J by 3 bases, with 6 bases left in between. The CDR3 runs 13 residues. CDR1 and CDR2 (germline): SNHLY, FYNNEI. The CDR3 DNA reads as TGTGCCAGCAGGCCCCTCTATAATTCACCCCTCCACTTT. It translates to CASRPLYNSPLHF.

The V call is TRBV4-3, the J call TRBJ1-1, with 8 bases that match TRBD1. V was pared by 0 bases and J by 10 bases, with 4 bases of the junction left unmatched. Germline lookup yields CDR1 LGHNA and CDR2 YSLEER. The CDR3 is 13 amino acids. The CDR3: CASSQDKGTGAFF. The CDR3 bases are TGCGCCAGCAGCCAAGATAAGGGGACAGGAGCTTTCTTT.

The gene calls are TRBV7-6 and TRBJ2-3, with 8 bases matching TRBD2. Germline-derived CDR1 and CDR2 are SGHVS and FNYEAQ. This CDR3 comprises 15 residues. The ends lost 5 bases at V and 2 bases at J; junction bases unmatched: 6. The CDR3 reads CASSEAGATTDTQYF. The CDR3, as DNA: TGTGCCAGCAGCGAAGCGGGGGCCACCACAGATACGCAGTATTTT.

CDR3 region: CASSLAGSQETQYF. The CDR3 DNA reads as TGTGCCAGCAGTTTAGCGGGGAGCCAAGAGACCCAGTACTTC. This sequence joins TRBV27 and TRBJ2-5; possibly TRBD2 for D (6 bases). The CDR3 sequence is 14 residues long. Per the germline V gene, CDR1 is MNHEY and CDR2 is SMNVEV (reference sequence). Deletions cut 2 bases from V and 1 base from J, with 8 bases between.

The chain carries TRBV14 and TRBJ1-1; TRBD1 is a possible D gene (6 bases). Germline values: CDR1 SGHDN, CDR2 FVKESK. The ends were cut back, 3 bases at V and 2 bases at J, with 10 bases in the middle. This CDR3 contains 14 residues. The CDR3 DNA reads TGTGCCAGCAGCCAGCGGGGGGCCAACACTGAAGCTTTCTTT. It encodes CASSQRGANTEAFF.